This T cell receptor (beta chain) originates from a study of blood T cell repertoires in COVID-19. Study background: T cells, B-cell-depleted T cells, or PBMCs provided the cDNA or gDNA that served as material.

Some clones are missing from TCRdb's copy, which holds only in-frame ones; the method was immunoSEQ multiplex PCR. Seen here are some 200,000 clones, less than 90% observed once, and the top ten hold 0.7% to 0.95%. V was clipped by 7 bases and J by 0 bases, with 7 bases between them. Germline V gene data show CDR1 as MDHEN and CDR2 as SYDVKM. The CDR3 is made up of 14 amino acids. The V gene is TRBV28, the J gene TRBJ1-6; D ambiguous. The TCR comes from a woman aged 70-85 years with acute or convalescent COVID-19. Sequenced material: peripheral blood. The CDR3 is CASKGSSYNSPLHF. In nucleotides, the CDR3 is TGTGCCAGCAAAGGGAGCTCCTATAATTCACCCCTCCACTTT.